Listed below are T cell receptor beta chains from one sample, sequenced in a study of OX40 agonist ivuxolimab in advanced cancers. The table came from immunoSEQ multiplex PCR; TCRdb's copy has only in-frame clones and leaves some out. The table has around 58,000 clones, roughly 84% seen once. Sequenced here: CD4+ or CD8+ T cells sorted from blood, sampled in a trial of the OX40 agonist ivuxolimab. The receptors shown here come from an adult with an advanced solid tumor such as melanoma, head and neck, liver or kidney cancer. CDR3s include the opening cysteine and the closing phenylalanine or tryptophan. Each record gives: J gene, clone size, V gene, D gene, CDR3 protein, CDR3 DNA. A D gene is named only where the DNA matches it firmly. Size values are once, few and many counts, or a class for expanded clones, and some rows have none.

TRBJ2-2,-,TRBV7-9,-,CASSFSPGANTGELFF,TGTGCCAGCAGCTTCTCCCCCGGCGCGAACACCGGGGAGCTGTTTTTT
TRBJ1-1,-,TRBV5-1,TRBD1,CASSYGTDIEAFF,TGCGCCAGCAGCTACGGGACAGATATTGAAGCTTTCTTT
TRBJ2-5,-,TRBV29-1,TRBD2,CSVDLGLAGGPSQETQYF,TGCAGCGTTGATCTAGGACTAGCGGGAGGACCCTCCCAAGAGACCCAGTACTTC
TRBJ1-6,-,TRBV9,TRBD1,CASSVEGTVGSPLHF,TGTGCCAGCAGCGTAGAGGGGACAGTTGGTTCACCCCTCCACTTT
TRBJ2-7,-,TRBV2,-,CASQSRESSYEQYF,TGTGCCAGCCAGTCGAGGGAGAGCTCCTACGAGCAGTACTTC
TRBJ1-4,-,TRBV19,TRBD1,CASGDRAGEKLFF,TGTGCCAGTGGGGACAGGGCGGGCGAAAAACTGTTTTTT
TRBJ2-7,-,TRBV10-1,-,CASSAQGKGYEQYF,TGCGCCAGCAGTGCACAGGGTAAAGGTTACGAGCAGTACTTC
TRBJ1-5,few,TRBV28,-,CASSLDRNQPQHF,TGTGCCAGCAGTTTAGACAGAAATCAGCCCCAGCATTTT
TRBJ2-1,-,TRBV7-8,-,CASSRPRVPNEQFF,TGTGCCAGCAGCCGACCCAGGGTCCCCAATGAGCAGTTCTTC
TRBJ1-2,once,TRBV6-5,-,CASRVSGVLNYGYTF,TGTGCCAGCAGGGTTTCAGGGGTCCTCAACTATGGCTACACCTTC
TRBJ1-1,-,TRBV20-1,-,CSAGLTLEAFF,TGCAGTGCCGGACTGACCCTAGAGGCTTTCTTT
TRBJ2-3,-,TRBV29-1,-,CSVVGGWREMTTDTQYF,TGCAGCGTTGTAGGGGGATGGCGGGAGATGACCACAGATACGCAGTATTTT
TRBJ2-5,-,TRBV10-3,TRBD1,CAISEVTGRGETQYF,TGTGCCATCAGTGAGGTTACTGGCAGGGGGGAGACCCAGTACTTC
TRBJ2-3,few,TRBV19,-,CASSLRSGTQYF,TGTGCCAGTAGTCTTAGATCCGGTACGCAGTATTTT
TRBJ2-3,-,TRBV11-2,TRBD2,CASSSSGRVGDTQYF,TGTGCCAGCAGCTCTAGCGGGAGGGTGGGCGATACGCAGTATTTT
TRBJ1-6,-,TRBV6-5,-,CASSVWVPYNSPLHF,TGTGCCAGCAGTGTCTGGGTACCCTATAATTCACCCCTCCACTTT
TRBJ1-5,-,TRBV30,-,CAWSGGNQPQHF,TGTGCCTGGAGTGGGGGAAATCAGCCCCAGCATTTT
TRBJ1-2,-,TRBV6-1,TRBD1,CASSGTGRGGYTF,TGTGCCAGCAGCGGGACAGGGAGGGGAGGCTACACCTTC
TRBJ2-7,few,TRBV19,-,CASSIGGEAPYEQYF,TGTGCCAGTAGTATAGGCGGTGAAGCCCCCTACGAGCAGTACTTC
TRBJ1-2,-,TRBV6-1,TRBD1,CASSEGQGMIYGYTF,TGTGCCAGCAGTGAAGGACAGGGCATGATTTATGGCTACACCTTC
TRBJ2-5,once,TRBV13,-,CASSPQPTMETQYF,TGTGCCAGCAGCCCTCAACCCACTATGGAGACCCAGTACTTC
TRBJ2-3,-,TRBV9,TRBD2,CASSGPGLSSYTQYF,TGTGCCAGCAGCGGGCCGGGACTATCATCCTATACGCAGTATTTT
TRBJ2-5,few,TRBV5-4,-,CASSSSEYQETQYF,TGTGCCAGCAGTTCCTCAGAGTACCAAGAGACCCAGTACTTC
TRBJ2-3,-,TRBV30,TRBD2,CAWWSATSGSGGGGTDTQYF,TGTGCCTGGTGGTCGGCAACTAGCGGGAGTGGGGGAGGTGGAACAGATACGCAGTATTTT
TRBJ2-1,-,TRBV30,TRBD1,CAWSVGRTGDRGRNEQFF,TGTGCCTGGAGTGTAGGTAGAACGGGGGACAGGGGGCGTAATGAGCAGTTCTTC
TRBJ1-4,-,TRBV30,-,CAWKNNEKLFF,TGTGCCTGGAAGAATAATGAAAAACTGTTTTTT
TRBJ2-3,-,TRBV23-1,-,CASSPSRGRADTQYF,TGCGCCAGCAGTCCATCCAGGGGGAGGGCAGATACGCAGTATTTT
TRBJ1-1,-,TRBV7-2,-,CASSLAGQIEAFF,TGTGCCAGCAGCTTAGCGGGGCAGATTGAAGCTTTCTTT
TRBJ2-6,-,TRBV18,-,CASSLKSSGANVLTF,TGTGCCAGCTCACTCAAGAGCTCTGGGGCCAACGTCCTGACTTTC
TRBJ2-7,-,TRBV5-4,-,CASSLGRGEQYF,TGTGCCAGCAGCTTGGGTAGGGGTGAGCAGTACTTC
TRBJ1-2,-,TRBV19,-,CASSMSRTNIYGYTF,TGTGCCAGTAGTATGTCGAGGACAAACATTTATGGCTACACCTTC
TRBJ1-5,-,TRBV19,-,CASSFGTLPVGQPQHF,TGTGCCAGTAGTTTCGGGACACTTCCAGTGGGTCAGCCCCAGCATTTT
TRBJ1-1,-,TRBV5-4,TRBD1,CASSYDRATEAFF,TGTGCCAGCAGCTACGACAGGGCCACTGAAGCTTTCTTT
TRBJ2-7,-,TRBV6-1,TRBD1,CASSSRGTVYEQYF,TGTGCCAGCAGTTCCAGGGGGACGGTGTACGAGCAGTACTTC
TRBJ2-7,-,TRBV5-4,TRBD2,CASSSQLAGGLYEQYF,TGTGCCAGCAGCTCCCAGCTGGCGGGAGGTCTCTACGAGCAGTACTTC
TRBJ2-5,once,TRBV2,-,CASTYLDREQYF,TGTGCCAGCACATACCTGGACCGGGAGCAGTACTTC
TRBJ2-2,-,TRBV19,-,CASSSQGTGELFF,TGTGCCAGTAGTTCACAGGGTACCGGGGAGCTGTTTTTT